This entry concerns a single TCR beta chain. Its target antigen remains unknown. No clone much larger than this one lies a single base away; base qualities are absent. TCRbeta CDR3 regions were amplified from genomic DNA using the immunoSEQ Assay, a bias-controlled multiplex PCR. On the study's bioinformatics: Within the assay, amplification of reference gene primers was used to estimate how many nucleated cells each sample contained. To quantify the absolute abundance of each unique TCRbeta CDR3 rearrangement, sequence reads were collapsed and filtered. For each sample, productive Simpson clonality was calculated as the square root of Simpson's diversity index across productive rearrangements. This immuneACCESS table, as held by TCRdb, lists in-frame sequences with V and J called but not all clones. Of the missing ones, under half trace to an unresolved V gene in checked studies; the others have no known cause. The V and J calls and the clone size are those of that table, but D and trimming were determined from the DNA. Across this sample there are a few hundred thousand clones, with about 84% seen only once. Around 7.4% of the sample goes to the ten largest clones.

The sample is drawn from a study of blood T cell repertoires in COVID-19 (dated by TCRdb to 2020 to 2021). Turning to the overall study: Samples covering the acute and convalescent phases of COVID-19 were provided by collaborators in the United States, Italy and Spain. Where available, HLA class I and class II types were taken from metadata supplied by the sample provider and were not determined by assay-based typing. The prospective study material was composed of cDNA or gDNA derived from T cells, B-cell-depleted T cells, or PBMCs. Sample metadata almost always included a de-identified subject ID, COVID-19 status, age in years and sex. Deeply sampled blood TCRbeta repertoires from subjects exposed to, actively infected with, or recovered from COVID-19 were included in the dataset. The samples were drawn from the first 160 participants of the ongoing ImmuneRACE study and from 950 to 1,500 subjects provided by 6 global collaborators. The repertoires were made available in a free public database intended to serve as a resource for research on the immune response to SARS-CoV-2. General study outcomes and caveats: Clinical and demographic metadata were provided uncurated, with the amount varying by source and participant.

In the prospective study, participants were roughly 18 to 100 years old, resided in about two dozen geographic areas of the United States, and were enrolled through a virtual design. In the prospective study, cohorts were assigned on the basis of participant-reported clinical history obtained from a screening survey and a study questionnaire. In the prospective study, whole blood, serum and a nasopharyngeal or oropharyngeal swab were collected from each participant by mobile phlebotomists. Additional blood draws and questionnaires over an approximately two-month period could optionally be provided by prospective study participants. Blood samples from the prospective study were shipped frozen or at room temperature prior to DNA extraction. The junction shows trimming of 0 bases on V and 3 bases on J, plus 6 bases between the germline ends. The CDR1 and CDR2 encoded by the germline V gene (reference sequence) are SGHNT and YYREEE. The CDR3 spans 13 residues, from the cysteine through the phenylalanine. Only the CDR3 region is kept as DNA, spanning 39 bases read in frame from base 1.

Sequenced material: PBMCs or T cells enriched from blood (not recorded which). This sequence originates from a woman in her 40s with acute COVID-19. The chain links TRBV5-4 with TRBJ1-2, with the D segment identity uncertain. The CDR3 loop reads CASSLGEDYGYTF. The bases read TGTGCCAGCAGCTTGGGAGAGGACTATGGCTACACCTTC.